These 5 T cell receptor beta chains share one sample of origin, sequenced in a study of blood T cell repertoires in COVID-19. Clones were read by immunoSEQ multiplex PCR, and TCRdb kept only the in-frame ones, dropping some. The profile shows 250,000 to 350,000 clones, around 87% of them singletons. Input material: peripheral blood. These receptors originate from a woman in her forties or fifties with active or convalescent COVID-19.

Comments on this clone: The same CDR3 can be traced to other DNA sequences in this sample. This rearrangement joins TRBV4-3 to TRBJ1-1; D is unclear. CDR3 length equals 13 residues. V lost 1 base and J 2 bases, leaving 5 bases between the germline ends. CDR1 is LGHNA and CDR2 is YSLEER in the germline V gene. The CDR3 DNA follows: TGCGCCAGCAGCCAAGCGCGTAACACTGAAGCTTTCTTT. Residues: CASSQARNTEAFF.

The V gene is TRBV27, the J gene TRBJ1-6; D call uncertain. The V gene lost 5 bases and the J gene lost 8 bases, with 7 bases spanning the gap. Germline values: CDR1 MNHEY, CDR2 SMNVEV (reference sequence). The CDR3 length is 12 residues. The CDR3 loop is CASSPLHSPLHF. The CDR3 DNA reads TGTGCCAGCAGTCCTCTCCATTCACCCCTCCACTTT.

The chain is built from TRBV24-1 and TRBJ2-1; tentative D call: TRBD1 (6 bases). Trimming stripped 3 bases from V and 9 bases from J, with 17 bases between. Germline loops: CDR1 KGHDR, CDR2 SFDVKD. This CDR3 region has 15 residues. The CDR3 loop reads CATSDADTQGGEQFF. CDR3 bases: TGTGCCACCAGTGATGCGGACACCCAAGGGGGTGAGCAGTTCTTC.

The chain joins TRBV27 to TRBJ1-6; D possibly corresponds to TRBD1 (5 bases). CDR1 and CDR2 from the germline V gene are MNHEY and SMNVEV (reference sequence). Trimming cost V 4 bases and J 8 bases, with 15 bases left between them. The CDR3 spans 15 residues. CDR3 loop: CASSSGGRLDSPLHF. CDR3 in DNA: TGTGCCAGCAGTTCGGGGGGGAGATTGGATTCACCCCTCCACTTT.

This chain joins TRBV12-3 or TRBV12-4 and TRBJ1-6, with D unclear. The V gene lost 6 bases and the J gene lost 8 bases, with 8 bases spanning the gap. The CDR3 totals 12 residues. CDR3 region: CASSSLYSPLHF. CDR3 coding DNA: TGTGCCAGCAGCTCCCTCTATTCACCCCTCCACTTT.